Below, 2 T cell receptor beta chains from the same sample are listed, as sequenced in a study of graft-versus-host responses after intestinal transplantation. Data came from immunoSEQ multiplex PCR; TCRdb stores just in-frame clones and leaves some out. The data contain approximately 70,000 clones, approximately 84% of them seen just once; the ten biggest clones take up 0.35% to 0.45%. These receptors are not linked to any known antigen. The sample consisted of unstimulated CD4+ T cells sorted from spleen or lymph node cells, taken before transplant. Source of these receptors: a human donor who was the organ donor for an intestinal transplant.

The chain combines TRBV12-5 with TRBJ1-2; weak D call: TRBD1 (5 bases). The CDR3 length is 12 residues. Germline V CDR1 and CDR2: LGHNT, FRNRAP. Trimming removed 9 bases at V and 5 bases at J, with 13 bases between. CDR3 amino acids: CASSGGSYGYTF. The CDR3 DNA reads TGTGCTAGCAGTGGGGGGTCTTATGGCTACACCTTC.

The chain links TRBV4-3 to TRBJ1-2; possibly TRBD1 for D (5 bases). Germline CDR1 and CDR2: LGHNA and YSLEER. This CDR3 region has 13 residues. The V and J ends lost 1 base and 8 bases respectively, with 11 bases between them. The CDR3 loop reads CASSQADRGGYTF. DNA of the CDR3: TGCGCCAGCAGCCAAGCTGATCGGGGGGGCTACACCTTC.